What follows are 27 T cell receptor beta chains derived from one specimen sequenced in a study of T cells in Graves' hyperthyroidism and ophthalmopathy (dated 2019 in TCRdb). Library construction relied on multiplex PCR. The instrument was an Illumina HiSeq 2000. The TCR beta CDR3 regions were amplified from the RNA transcripts. The first round of RT-PCR for the TCR CDR3 was performed with the HTBI primer set and the Qiagen OneStep RT-PCR kit. TCRdb redid the processing of the public reads, applying fastp at Q25 and MiXCR, and retained in-frame beta chains. When rows share a CDR3 protein, they turn into one entry using the most common DNA and genes. The sample table contains about 420,000 distinct CDR3 sequences; only one count was recorded for approximately 13% of them. Approximately 5.3% of the sample is held by the ten biggest clonotypes. What was sequenced was blood. The receptor set was obtained from a woman aged 18-29 years with Graves' hyperthyroidism.

The genes are TRBV7-9 and TRBJ2-1, with 7 bases lining up with TRBD2. Germline CDR1 reads SEHNR; CDR2 reads FQNEAQ (reference sequence). V lost 0 bases to trimming and J lost 7 bases; unmatched junction nucleotides: 6. CDR3 size: 15 residues. CDR3 coding DNA: TGTGCCAGCAGCTTAGCTCCTAGCGGAGAGAATGAGCAGTTCTTC. This sequence encodes CASSLAPSGENEQFF.

This clonotype was recorded many times. The V and J genes are TRBV15 and TRBJ1-2; D perhaps matches TRBD1 (5 bases). This CDR3 spans 15 amino acids. Germline loops: CDR1 LNHNV, CDR2 YYDKDF (reference sequence). The V end lost 1 base, the J end lost 0 bases, and 9 bases lay between the germline ends. CDR3 amino acids: CATSRVQGANYGYTF. The CDR3 DNA is TGTGCCACCAGCAGAGTGCAGGGAGCTAACTATGGCTACACCTTC. Supplemented by reference TRBV15 and TRBJ1-2, the full variable domain reads DAMVIQNPRYQVTQFGKPVTLSCSQTLNHNVMYWYQQKSSQAPKLLFHYYDKDFNNEADTPDNFQSRRPNTSFCFLDIRSPGLGDTAMYLCATSRVQGANYGYTFGSGTRLTVV.

The chain joins TRBV3-1 to TRBJ2-3, with 13 bases matching TRBD2. Trimming at V came to 4 bases and at J to 5 bases, leaving 6 bases not matched to a gene. CDR1 LGHDT and CDR2 YNNKEL come from the germline V gene (reference sequence). The CDR3 runs to 16 residues. In DNA form, the CDR3 reads TGTGCCAGCAGCCGGGGACTAGCGGGGTGGGAAGATACGCAGTATTTT. Amino acids: CASSRGLAGWEDTQYF.

This clonotype was counted many times. The V and J genes are TRBV27 and TRBJ2-7; D not resolved. Trimming took off 0 bases at V and 4 bases at J, with 10 bases between the two ends. The CDR3 has 14 residues. From germline, CDR1 is MNHEY and CDR2 SMNVEV (reference sequence). CDR3 bases: TGTGCCAGCAGTTTATCGAAAGGAAATTACGAGCAGTACTTC. It specifies CASSLSKGNYEQYF.

This clonotype was detected many times. V gene TRBV7-2 combines with J gene TRBJ2-2; perhaps TRBD2 as D (5 bases). V gave up 2 bases and J gave up 6 bases, with 13 bases separating them. The CDR3 covers 15 residues. Germline CDR1 SGHTA, CDR2 FQGNSA. The CDR3: CASSLSIAGSGELFF. The CDR3 DNA follows: TGTGCCAGCAGCTTAAGTATTGCGGGTTCCGGGGAGCTGTTTTTT.

At least ten counts were recorded for this clonotype. CDR3 bases: TGTGCCAGCAGTTACCTTTCTTCTGATGGCTACACCTTC. As protein: CASSYLSSDGYTF. The chain combines TRBV6-6 with TRBJ1-2, with unresolved D. This CDR3 spans 13 amino acids. Trimming took off 2 bases at V and 6 bases at J, with 10 bases between the two ends. Germline-derived CDR1 and CDR2 are MNHNY and SVGAGI (reference sequence).

This clonotype was seen ten or more times. The chain couples TRBV6-1 to TRBJ1-1; D not certain. Germline V gene lookup returns CDR1 MNHNS and CDR2 SASEGT. V was cut by 5 bases and J by 1 base, with 11 bases left in between. The CDR3 contains 14 residues. The chain's CDR3 is CASSPFRGNTEAFF. As DNA, the CDR3 is TGTGCCAGCAGTCCATTTCGAGGGAACACTGAAGCTTTCTTT.

This clonotype was recorded many times. The rearrangement uses TRBV2 and TRBJ2-5, with D tentatively TRBD2 (6 bases). V was shortened by 6 bases and J by 3 bases, with 11 bases between the two germline ends. Germline V gives CDR1 SNHLY, CDR2 FYNNEI. The CDR3 totals 13 residues. CDR3 nucleotides: TGTGCCAGCAGGCCCGGCGGGAAAGAGACCCAGTACTTC. Amino acids: CASRPGGKETQYF.

In this sample, this clonotype turned up once. The rearrangement links TRBV5-1 to TRBJ2-1; D not certain. This CDR3 is 15 amino acids long. Germline loops: CDR1 SGHRS, CDR2 YFSETQ. V was cut by 0 bases and J by 7 bases, with 14 bases left in between. The CDR3 DNA sequence: TGCGCCAGCAGCTTGGTTGCCGCCGTAAGGAATGAGCAGTTCTTC. Amino acid sequence: CASSLVAAVRNEQFF.

The table lists this clonotype with a few counts. The chain joins TRBV4-3 to TRBJ1-1; D is unclear. CDR1 and CDR2 (germline): LGHNA, YSLEER. V was clipped by 0 bases and J by 0 bases, with 11 bases between them. CDR3 length: 16 amino acids. CDR3 sequence (DNA): TGCGCCAGCAGCCAAGAAAGTGCCAGAATGAACACTGAAGCTTTCTTT. This codes for CASSQESARMNTEAFF.

V is TRBV5-1 and J is TRBJ2-7, with a tentative D call TRBD2 (6 bases). Between the trimmed V and J ends, which lost 0 bases and 6 bases, there was a span of 16 bases. Per germline, CDR1 SGHRS and CDR2 YFSETQ. This CDR3 comprises 15 residues. CDR3 amino acids: CASSLEGGDYGEQYF. CDR3 DNA sequence: TGCGCCAGCAGCTTGGAGGGCGGGGATTACGGCGAGCAGTACTTC.

This clonotype occurred many times. The V call is TRBV5-8, the J call TRBJ2-3; 8 nucleotides align to TRBD2. Germline V gene sequence: CDR1 SGHTS, CDR2 YDEGEE. This CDR3 has 16 residues. V lost 2 bases to trimming and J lost 0 bases; unmatched junction nucleotides: 5. CDR3 DNA sequence: TGTGCCAGCAGCTTACCGGGACTAGGAAGCACAGATACGCAGTATTTT. This sequence encodes CASSLPGLGSTDTQYF. Variable domain in full (rest from reference TRBV5-8 and TRBJ2-3): EAGVTQSPTHLIKTRGQQATLRCSPISGHTSVYWYQQALGLGLQFLLWYDEGEERNRGNFPPRFSGRQFPNYSSELNVNALELEDSALYLCASSLPGLGSTDTQYFGPGTRLTVL.

In its sample, this clonotype was seen many times. The chain recombines TRBV6-1 with TRBJ1-5; D not resolved. The CDR3 spans 13 residues. CDR1 and CDR2 (germline): MNHNS, SASEGT. V was pared by 5 bases and J by 3 bases, with 8 bases between. CDR3 residues: CASSSGPNQPQHF. DNA of the CDR3: TGTGCCAGCAGTTCGGGTCCCAATCAGCCCCAGCATTTT.

The CDR3 coding sequence is TGCAGTGCTAGAGTCAGGGAATTAGACTACAATGAGCAGTTCTTC. Its protein is CSARVRELDYNEQFF. This rearrangement joins TRBV20-1 to TRBJ2-1; a weak D match, TRBD1 (5 bases). The germline V and J ends were trimmed by 1 base and 3 bases, with 13 bases remaining between them. This CDR3 has 15 amino acids. Germline values: CDR1 DFQATT, CDR2 SNEGSKA (reference sequence).

This chain links TRBV5-1 with TRBJ2-5; tentative D call: TRBD2 (5 bases). This CDR3 has 12 residues. Germline lookup yields CDR1 SGHRS and CDR2 YFSETQ. Trimming pared 4 bases from V and 14 bases from J, leaving 18 bases between. CDR3 in amino acids: CASSPSSDPLYF. CDR3 sequence (DNA): TGCGCCAGCAGCCCTAGTAGCGATCCCCTCTACTTC.

This clonotype has a count of ten or more. The DNA for the CDR3 is TGTGCCAGCAGTTTCCGGGAGAGCTCCTACGAGCAGTACTTC. Amino acids: CASSFRESSYEQYF. The rearrangement joins TRBV27 to TRBJ2-7; D is possibly TRBD2 (6 bases). This CDR3 region has 14 residues. CDR1 is MNHEY and CDR2 is SMNVEV in the germline V gene (reference sequence). The V gene lost 3 bases and the J gene lost 0 bases, with 9 bases spanning the gap.

This clonotype was seen more than once but under ten times. The chain is built from TRBV10-3 and TRBJ1-1, with D hard to call. Germline values: CDR1 ENHRY, CDR2 SYGVKD. Trimming took off 6 bases at V and 3 bases at J, with 8 bases between the two ends. This CDR3 spans 12 amino acids. CDR3 coding DNA: TGTGCCATCAGCGGTCCAGACACTGAAGCTTTCTTT. Translation gives CAISGPDTEAFF.

The chain couples TRBV10-3 to TRBJ1-1; 8 positions agree with TRBD1. Germline loops: CDR1 ENHRY, CDR2 SYGVKD. V gave up 4 bases and J gave up 5 bases; unmatched junction bases: 9. There are 15 residues in the CDR3. The CDR3 sequence is CAISGQGAPGTEAFF. CDR3 in DNA: TGTGCCATCAGTGGTCAGGGGGCGCCGGGAACTGAAGCTTTCTTT.

The chain carries TRBV20-1 and TRBJ1-3, with TRBD1 identical over 8 bases. The V gene end was trimmed by 2 bases and the J gene end by 4 bases; junction bases not matched to a gene: 10. The germline gives CDR1 DFQATT, CDR2 SNEGSKA (reference sequence). There are 16 residues in the CDR3. In DNA, the CDR3 is TGCAGTGCTAGACAGGGGGCCCCTAGAAGCGGAAACACCATATATTTT. Its protein product is CSARQGAPRSGNTIYF.

This clonotype was detected many times. The rearrangement links TRBV30 to TRBJ2-1; 8 nucleotides align to TRBD1. CDR1 GTSNPN and CDR2 SVGIG come from the germline V gene (reference sequence). The CDR3 has 15 residues. V lost 1 base and J lost 4; bases outside the gene matches: 6. The CDR3 region has the DNA TGTGCCTGGAGTGGCGGGACAGGCGCTTACAATGAGCAGTTCTTC. It codes for CAWSGGTGAYNEQFF. Combining the CDR3 with reference TRBV30 and TRBJ2-1 gives the whole variable domain SQTIHQWPATLVQPVGSPLSLECTVEGTSNPNLYWYRQAAGRGLQLLFYSVGIGQISSEVPQNLSASRPQDRQFILSSKKLLLSDSGFYLCAWSGGTGAYNEQFFGPGTRLTVL.

In this sample, this clonotype turned up many times. The chain has TRBV7-6 and TRBJ1-6; possible D gene TRBD1, 6 bases. The CDR3 consists of 16 residues. V dropped 9 bases and J dropped 7 bases, with 22 bases sitting between them. Germline V CDR1 and CDR2: SGHVS, FNYEAQ. The CDR3 sequence is CASTSGGSRLNSPLHF. CDR3 sequence (DNA): TGTGCCAGTACCTCGGGGGGCAGCAGGCTCAATTCACCCCTCCACTTT.

This clonotype was found many times. J is TRBJ2-7 and V is TRBV7-9; the D gene is possibly TRBD1 (5 bases). The CDR3 spans 14 residues. Germline CDR1 and CDR2: SEHNR and FQNEAQ (reference sequence). V gave up 7 bases and J gave up 0 bases, with 13 bases separating them. Written as DNA, the CDR3 is TGTGCCAGCAAAACAGGCCCCAGCTCCTACGAGCAGTACTTC. This sequence encodes CASKTGPSSYEQYF. Combining the CDR3 with reference TRBV7-9 and TRBJ2-7 gives the whole variable domain DTGVSQNPRHKITKRGQNVTFRCDPISEHNRLYWYRQTLGQGPEFLTYFQNEAQLEKSRLLSDRFSAERPKGSFSTLEIQRTEQGDSAMYLCASKTGPSSYEQYFGPGTRLTVT.

This chain uses TRBV30 with TRBJ2-2; TRBD1 matches at 9 bases. The CDR3 covers 14 residues. V dropped 5 bases and J dropped 5; count of bases not matched to a gene: 6. CDR1 is GTSNPN and CDR2 is SVGIG in the germline V gene (reference sequence). CDR3 DNA sequence: TGTGCCTGGCCCGGGACAGGGAGGACCGGGGAGCTGTTTTTT. Protein sequence: CAWPGTGRTGELFF. The full variable domain, completed using reference TRBV30 and TRBJ2-2, is SQTIHQWPATLVQPVGSPLSLECTVEGTSNPNLYWYRQAAGRGLQLLFYSVGIGQISSEVPQNLSASRPQDRQFILSSKKLLLSDSGFYLCAWPGTGRTGELFFGEGSRLTVL.

This clonotype occurred many times. The V and J genes are TRBV5-1 and TRBJ1-5; 8 positions agree with TRBD1. CDR3 size: 13 residues. CDR1 is SGHRS, CDR2 YFSETQ, per germline. With 4 bases clipped from V and 8 bases from J, the junction kept 5 bases outside the gene matches. The CDR3 coding sequence is TGCGCCAGCAGCCAGACAGGGGATGAGCCCCAGCATTTT. Translating gives CASSQTGDEPQHF. The complete variable domain, with remaining parts taken from reference TRBV5-1 and TRBJ1-5, reads KAGVTQTPRYLIKTRGQQVTLSCSPISGHRSVSWYQQTPGQGLQFLFEYFSETQRNKGNFPGRFSGRQFSNSRSEMNVSTLELGDSALYLCASSQTGDEPQHFGDGTRLSIL.

The table lists this clonotype with many counts. The V and J genes are TRBV2 and TRBJ1-1; D is uncertain. The CDR3 contains 14 residues. Germline CDR1 SNHLY, CDR2 FYNNEI. The V and J ends lost 3 bases and 1 base respectively, with 9 bases between them. CDR3 in amino acids: CASSDGTRNTEAFF. The CDR3 DNA reads TGTGCCAGCAGTGATGGCACGAGGAACACTGAAGCTTTCTTT.

The V gene is TRBV18, the J gene TRBJ2-7, with TRBD2 matching 9 bases. With V trimmed by 2 bases and J by 7 bases, 6 bases remained unmatched. This CDR3 spans 14 amino acids. Germline loops: CDR1 KGHSH, CDR2 LQKENI. The CDR3: CASSPRGLALEQYF. The DNA of the CDR3 is TGTGCCAGCTCACCAAGGGGACTAGCCCTTGAGCAGTACTTC.

The table lists this clonotype with many counts. The chain recombines TRBV12-3 or TRBV12-4 with TRBJ2-1; 11 positions match TRBD1. CDR3 length: 14 residues. Losses at the gene ends were 6 bases for V and 6 bases for J; bases not matched to a gene: 4. CDR3 nucleotides: TGTGCCAGCAGATGGGACAGGGGGTTCAATGAGCAGTTCTTC. Residues: CASRWDRGFNEQFF.